Listed below are T cell receptor beta chains from one sample, sequenced in a study of vaccination and CD4 T cells after COVID-19. Using its own MiXCR run on the PCR reads, TCRdb lists one record per CDR3 protein. The sample consists of some 12,000 distinct CDR3 sequences, less than 50% of them appearing once. Antigens for these TCRs are unknown. The sequencing sample was made of cultured CD4+ T cells from blood. These TCRs come from a human donor with COVID-19. Each CDR3 is given without its conserved first and last residue.

V	J	CDR3
TRBV9	TRBJ1-6	ASSVAGPDNSPLH
TRBV12-3/TRBV12-4	TRBJ1-2	ASSPGTSLYGYT
TRBV20-1	TRBJ1-6	SARGPRQVTGPLH
TRBV20-1	TRBJ1-5	SAKGMGIQSQH
TRBV6-5	TRBJ1-4	ASSYSGVGGAPEKLF
TRBV6-5	TRBJ1-6	ASSYSTGASSYNSPLH
TRBV12-3/TRBV12-4	TRBJ1-6	ASSSTRDPSYNSPLH
TRBV6-1	TRBJ2-7	ASSEISSTEY
TRBV11-1	TRBJ1-1	ASSAPGTMNTEAF
TRBV6-1	TRBJ2-7	ASSEVPPGPYEQY
TRBV6-2/TRBV6-3	TRBJ1-5	ASSRDRDQPQH
TRBV6-1	TRBJ1-5	ASSKDRARQPQH
TRBV6-5	TRBJ2-3	ASSYRTVDTDTQY
TRBV5-4	TRBJ2-7	ASSVGQGRGEQY
TRBV6-1	TRBJ2-3	ASSPGPDTQY
TRBV3-1	TRBJ1-2	ASSLQGNYGYT
TRBV20-1	TRBJ2-7	SARLLDGYEQY
TRBV5-1	TRBJ1-1	ASSLGLLNTEAF
TRBV5-1	TRBJ1-5	ARDQNSNQPQH
TRBV6-1	TRBJ2-1	ASSRSGGTSYNEQF
TRBV6-1	TRBJ2-7	ASSEALRGGGFEQY
TRBV20-1	TRBJ1-4	SARDWQGLVNEKLF
TRBV20-1	TRBJ2-3	SATKRGSSSTDTQY
TRBV6-1	TRBJ2-7	ASRPSHYEQY
TRBV12-5	TRBJ2-2	ASGLPLDTGELF
TRBV20-1	TRBJ2-7	SGMRGAGTYEQY
TRBV20-1	TRBJ1-5	SARDPRTPSNQPQH
TRBV19	TRBJ2-4	ASSIDHLAGALAKNIQY
TRBV19	TRBJ2-5	ASSLGVQETQY
TRBV4-1	TRBJ1-1	ASSHGDSDQYTMNTEAF
TRBV25-1	TRBJ1-6	ASRPETGNNSPLH
TRBV20-1	TRBJ2-3	SASSGGMADTQY
TRBV20-1	TRBJ2-3	SASDSGSTDTQY
TRBV20-1	TRBJ1-1	SARNPNTEAF
TRBV6-1	TRBJ2-3	ASRRQASFTDTQY
TRBV7-9	TRBJ1-4	ASSLTGGGVNEKLF
TRBV6-1	TRBJ1-6	ASRFRGLGNSPLH
TRBV25-1	TRBJ2-7	ASSEEGRVYEQY
TRBV7-3	TRBJ1-2	ASSLSSDCCGYT
TRBV7-2	TRBJ2-5	ASSGLAQETQY
TRBV28	TRBJ2-3	ASSLPGQVTDTQY
TRBV6-5	TRBJ2-5	ASSYSSIGETQY
TRBV7-2	TRBJ1-3	ASSLKGSSGNTIY
TRBV30	TRBJ1-2	AWSGQTNYGYT
TRBV27	TRBJ1-2	ASSFEGNYGYT
TRBV20-1	TRBJ2-7	SAIPDRNLAVIYEQY
TRBV7-2	TRBJ2-2	ASSLNPQGTGELF
TRBV19	TRBJ2-3	ASSGGWGSSTDTQY